This TCR beta chain was identified in a study of T cells in Graves' hyperthyroidism and ophthalmopathy. Study information: Peripheral blood was drawn at first diagnosis, prior to all treatment. Broader study findings: From stable hyperthyroidism, ophthalmopathy was separated by a 13 V-J model.

Researchers took RNA transcripts and amplified the TCR beta CDR3 regions from them. The HTBI set primed first-round TCR CDR3 RT-PCR. TCRdb ran MiXCR on the multiplex PCR reads and lists one entry per CDR3 protein. The sample has some 690,000 distinct CDR3 sequences; roughly 17% are singletons. Trimming stripped 0 bases from V and 6 bases from J, with 8 bases between. The CDR3 length is 13 residues. Germline V lookup: CDR1 LGHDT, CDR2 YNNKEL (reference sequence). With regard to this clonotype: Its antigen is still unknown.

Material for sequencing was blood. This TCR was recovered from a man aged 45-65 years with Graves' hyperthyroidism. The chain employs TRBV3-1 and TRBJ2-5; D gene ambiguous. The CDR3 reads CASSQDQRQTQYF. As DNA, the CDR3 is TGTGCCAGCAGCCAAGACCAGAGGCAGACCCAGTACTTC.